The T cell receptor (beta chain) described here comes from a study of breast tumors, draining lymph nodes, adjacent tissues (dated by TCRdb to the mid-2010s). Context from the whole study: In breast cancer patients, the study compared the TCR beta repertoires of tumor, adjacent nontumor tissue and axillary lymph nodes. In human breast cancer, the study set out to evaluate how tumor, surrounding tissue and draining lymph node repertoires relate to one another and whether T cells may move between these sites.

The lymph node samples were taken from the axillary draining lymph nodes of breast cancer patients. Overall results and qualifications from the work: The conclusion that tumor T cells originate in lymph nodes was presented as consistent with a hypothesis rather than as directly demonstrated. The data were considered consistent with most tumor T cells being derived from the lymph node and subsequently expanding within tumor tissue. The similarity between tumor and nontumor tissue repertoires was significantly greater in luminal-like breast cancer than in basal-like breast cancer. Tumor T-cell repertoires showed less diversity than lymph node repertoires and more diversity than nontumor tissue repertoires, and tumor T-cell repertoires showed preferential V and J gene usage.

For sequencing, an Illumina HiSeq 2000 was employed. TCR beta chain libraries were generated through multiplex PCR amplification. The amplified TCR beta chain products were analyzed by high-throughput sequencing. In TCRdb, the public reads were trimmed at Q25 with fastp and aligned with MiXCR, with productive beta chains retained. Each entry merges the rows of one CDR3 protein and shows their most common DNA and genes. The sample has about 100,000 distinct CDR3 sequences on record, over 20% of them singletons. Jointly, the top ten make up 1% to 1.5% of the sample. This clonotype has a count of ten or more. The clone's antigen remains unknown. No clone much larger than this one lies a single base away; base qualities are absent. Germline trimming amounts to 6 bases on V and 3 bases on J, with 4 as the count of junction bases outside the gene matches. The CDR3 numbers 14 residues from cysteine through phenylalanine. The sequence is cut down to CDR3 DNA, 42 bases in frame from base 1. Sequences MDHEN (CDR1) and SYDVKM (CDR2) are obtained from the germline V gene.

The receptor chain draws on TRBV28 and TRBJ2-7; 11 of the junction bases match TRBD1. The receptor was isolated from a female donor with breast cancer. Some clones in this sample may be carry-over from other donors' samples. Material for sequencing was axillary lymph node tissue. The CDR3 in this case is CASSMGQGGYEQYF. The DNA reads TGTGCCAGCAGCATGGGACAGGGGGGCTACGAGCAGTACTTC.